These T cell receptor beta chains were read from a single sample in a study of OX40 agonist ivuxolimab in advanced cancers. Sequencing was performed with immunoSEQ multiplex PCR; in TCRdb, only in-frame clones are kept and a portion is missing. Of roughly 22,000 clones in the sample, 86% were seen once. This specimen was CD4+ or CD8+ T cells sorted from blood, taken in a trial of the OX40 agonist ivuxolimab. Receptors originate from an adult with an advanced solid tumor such as melanoma, head and neck, liver or kidney cancer. CDR3s leave out the opening cysteine and the closing phenylalanine or tryptophan. The order of the fields is D gene, V gene, J gene, CDR3 protein. A D gene is named only where the DNA matches it firmly.

>TRBD1|TRBV5-6|TRBJ2-7
ASRFWDRGREQY
>-|TRBV7-6|TRBJ2-5
ASSKGGVAAQY
>TRBD2|TRBV7-7|TRBJ2-1
ASSSGLASYNEQF
>TRBD1|TRBV7-7|TRBJ2-7
ASSPGTGGWEQY
>-|TRBV6-5|TRBJ2-2
ASSRQYTGELF
>TRBD1|TRBV10-2|TRBJ1-1
ASTGGRVTEAF
>-|TRBV5-4|TRBJ1-2
ASSLLLSEGYT
>TRBD1|TRBV6-1|TRBJ1-5
ASRPGQDSNQPQH
>-|TRBV6-5|TRBJ2-5
ASTNRSRKTQY
>TRBD1|TRBV5-6|TRBJ2-1
ASSFGTGNEQF
>-|TRBV15|TRBJ2-5
ATSRDAPRFDAQY
>-|TRBV11-3|TRBJ2-3
ASSPRGSSQY
>-|TRBV10-3|TRBJ2-7
AIQGGSASYEQY
>-|TRBV27|TRBJ1-5
ASSFRDGNQPQH
>-|TRBV5-1|TRBJ2-7
ASSSFEGTSSYEQY
>-|TRBV13|TRBJ2-7
ASSQTDEQY
>TRBD1|TRBV2|TRBJ2-1
ASSPRGQAAYNEQF
>TRBD1|TRBV7-8|TRBJ2-5
ASSPRGMAKTQY
>TRBD2|TRBV9|TRBJ2-1
ASSVEDSSLAGGRYNEQF
>-|TRBV4-3|TRBJ1-1
ASSIGQFEAF
>-|TRBV29-1|TRBJ2-5
SVHWRENVETQY
>-|TRBV5-4|TRBJ2-7
ASSSGKRYYEQY